Following are 20 T cell receptor beta chains from one sample sequenced in a study of blood T cell dynamics during melanoma immunotherapy. Sequencing was performed with immunoSEQ multiplex PCR; in TCRdb, only in-frame clones are kept and a portion is missing. The data contain about 12,000 clones, roughly 86% of them singletons. Noted time point: pre-treatment baseline. The sample here was blood, taken from a patient treated with checkpoint blockade. These receptor sequences come from a human donor with melanoma.

The chain joins TRBV7-9 to TRBJ2-7; 12 bases are a match to TRBD2. CDR1 and CDR2 (germline): SEHNR, FQNEAQ (reference sequence). This CDR3 is 16 amino acids long. The trim removed 4 bases at V and 3 bases at J, leaving 7 bases unmatched. CDR3 protein: CASSSLGLAGLYEQYF. The CDR3 coding sequence is TGTGCCAGCAGCTCCCTGGGACTAGCGGGCCTCTACGAGCAGTACTTC.

V and J are TRBV19 and TRBJ1-2, with a weak D call TRBD1 (5 bases). The length of the CDR3 is 15 residues. V shed 4 bases and J shed 6 bases, with 18 bases lying between them. Germline V gene sequence: CDR1 LNHDA, CDR2 SQIVND (reference sequence). For the CDR3, the DNA is TGTGCCAGTAGTAACCCCGGGAAACAGGATAATGGCTACACCTTC. It encodes CASSNPGKQDNGYTF.

This clone was picked up a small number of times. The chain links TRBV19 to TRBJ1-2; 9 positions match TRBD1. CDR1 is LNHDA and CDR2 is SQIVND in the germline V gene (reference sequence). There are 14 residues in the CDR3. V shed 6 bases, J shed 4 bases, and the junction held 6 bases outside the gene matches. The CDR3 DNA follows: TGTGCCAGTAGGGACACAGGGGGCGCCTATGGCTACACCTTC. Residues: CASRDTGGAYGYTF.

This chain uses TRBV5-6 with TRBJ2-1, with 9 bases that match TRBD1. This CDR3 has 16 amino acids. Germline V lookup: CDR1 SGHDT, CDR2 YYEEEE. J lost 6 bases, V lost 1 base, and 8 bases had no gene match. The CDR3 loop is CASSLFRGTGTNEQFF. The CDR3 bases are TGTGCCAGCAGCTTGTTCCGCGGGACAGGGACCAATGAGCAGTTCTTC.

CDR3 loop: CASSGGYPRNTIYF. CDR3 DNA: TGTGCCAGCTCCGGGGGATACCCGCGAAACACCATATATTTT. The chain couples TRBV11-2 to TRBJ1-3; D perhaps matches TRBD1 (5 bases). The V gene lost 8 bases and the J gene lost 5 bases, with 16 bases spanning the gap. Looked up from germline, CDR1 is SGHAT and CDR2 is FQNNGV. CDR3 length equals 14 residues.

This clone came up once. V and J are TRBV6-5 and TRBJ1-2; 7 bases fit TRBD1. V was pared by 6 bases and J by 4 bases, with 5 bases of the junction left unmatched. The germline V gene has CDR1 MNHEY and CDR2 SVGAGI. This CDR3 is 13 amino acids long. The CDR3 region is CASSTGQVYGYTF. CDR3 DNA: TGTGCCAGCAGCACCGGACAGGTCTATGGCTACACCTTC.

This rearrangement joins TRBV6-1 to TRBJ1-5; D may be TRBD1 (5 bases). CDR1 MNHNS and CDR2 SASEGT come from the germline V gene. V lost 2 bases and J 7 bases, leaving 12 bases between the germline ends. The CDR3 is made up of 14 amino acids. CDR3 nucleotide sequence: TGTGCCAGCAGTGAACTTCAGGGCAGGCAGCCCCAGCATTTT. Its translation is CASSELQGRQPQHF.

The chain joins TRBV29-1 to TRBJ1-2; D remains unclear. V lost 7 bases and J 1 base, leaving 10 bases between the germline ends. The germline CDR1 and CDR2 sequences are SQVTM and ANQGSEA. This CDR3 has 12 residues. CDR3 residues: CSAFQVNYGYTF. The CDR3, as DNA: TGCAGCGCCTTCCAGGTTAACTATGGCTACACCTTC.

The chain links TRBV7-1 to TRBJ1-5; 9 positions agree with TRBD1. TRBV7-1 is an open reading frame, and its role is uncertain. The V and J ends lost 3 bases and 8 bases, in that order; junction bases with no gene match: 8. The length of the CDR3 is 15 residues. DNA for the CDR3: TGTGCCAGCAGCTCCGGGACAGGGTTCCTGGAGCCCCAGCATTTT. Its translation: CASSSGTGFLEPQHF.

This chain uses TRBV28 with TRBJ1-1; D unclear. The CDR3 is 12 amino acids. The V gene lost 5 bases and the J gene lost 0 bases, with 4 bases spanning the gap. From germline, CDR1 is MDHEN and CDR2 SYDVKM. The CDR3 nucleotides are TGTGCCAGCAGTGAGATGAACACTGAAGCTTTCTTT. This translates into CASSEMNTEAFF.

The chain joins TRBV19 to TRBJ2-1; 12 bases fit TRBD2. Losses at the gene ends were 1 base for V and 6 bases for J; bases not matched to a gene: 1. The CDR3 length is 15 residues. Germline V gives CDR1 LNHDA, CDR2 SQIVND (reference sequence). The DNA of the CDR3 is TGTGCCAGTAGTATAGCTAGCGGGGGGGTCAATGAGCAGTTCTTC. Translation gives CASSIASGGVNEQFF.

The chain employs TRBV7-9 and TRBJ1-6; possibly TRBD1 for D (5 bases). In germline, CDR1 is SEHNR, CDR2 FQNEAQ (reference sequence). This CDR3 region has 15 residues. V lost 5 bases to trimming and J lost 8 bases, with 16 bases between them. CDR3 sequence (DNA): TGTGCCAGCAGCGTACAAAGGGGCCTATATTCACCCCTCCACTTT. Translation gives CASSVQRGLYSPLHF.

This rearrangement joins TRBV12-5 to TRBJ1-5; D uncertain. This CDR3 is 16 amino acids long. CDR1 and CDR2 from the germline V gene are LGHNT and FRNRAP. V gave up 2 bases and J gave up 5 bases, with 16 bases separating them. The CDR3: CASGLTPGRGYQPQHF. The CDR3 DNA reads TGTGCTAGTGGTTTGACACCGGGAAGAGGGTATCAGCCCCAGCATTTT.

This sequence joins TRBV7-9 and TRBJ1-2, with 8 bases matching TRBD1. The V and J ends lost 5 bases and 4 bases, in that order; junction bases with no gene match: 9. This CDR3 spans 15 amino acids. Looked up from germline, CDR1 is SEHNR and CDR2 is FQNEAQ (reference sequence). The CDR3 is CASSRGQVGPYGYTF. The CDR3 bases are TGTGCCAGCAGCCGGGGACAGGTGGGACCCTATGGCTACACCTTC. The variable domain in full, completed from reference TRBV7-9 and TRBJ1-2, reads DTGVSQNPRHKITKRGQNVTFRCDPISEHNRLYWYRQTLGQGPEFLTYFQNEAQLEKSRLLSDRFSAERPKGSFSTLEIQRTEQGDSAMYLCASSRGQVGPYGYTFGSGTRLTVV.

The gene calls are TRBV19 and TRBJ2-2; 11 bases map to TRBD2. The CDR3 has 16 amino acids. The germline V gene encodes CDR1 LNHDA and CDR2 SQIVND (reference sequence). The ends lost 6 bases at V and 0 bases at J; junction bases unmatched: 3. The CDR3 DNA follows: TGTGCCAGTAGGACTAGCGGGACCCCGAACACCGGGGAGCTGTTTTTT. As protein: CASRTSGTPNTGELFF.

The chain is built from TRBV19 and TRBJ2-1; D gene uncertain. V was cut by 4 bases and J by 7 bases, with 11 bases left in between. Per germline, CDR1 LNHDA and CDR2 SQIVND (reference sequence). This CDR3 region has 13 residues. The CDR3 DNA reads as TGTGCCAGTAGTACCCTCCTAAGGAATGAGCAGTTCTTC. Translated, it gives CASSTLLRNEQFF. The full variable domain, in which reference TRBV19 and TRBJ2-1 provide the parts outside the CDR3, is DGGITQSPKYLFRKEGQNVTLSCEQNLNHDAMYWYRQDPGQGLRLIYYSQIVNDFQKGDIAEGYSVSREKKESFPLTVTSAQKNPTAFYLCASSTLLRNEQFFGPGTRLTVL.

A few counts support this clone. This chain links TRBV7-9 with TRBJ2-7; unclear D gene. CDR1 and CDR2 from the germline V gene are SEHNR and FQNEAQ (reference sequence). This CDR3 has 13 residues. V lost 5 bases and J lost 3, with 11 bases in between. CDR3 in amino acids: CASSRTTYYEQYF. CDR3 nucleotide sequence: TGTGCCAGCAGCCGTACGACGTACTACGAGCAGTACTTC.

This sequence joins TRBV7-2 and TRBJ2-3; D is undetermined. CDR1 SGHTA and CDR2 FQGNSA come from the germline V gene. V was trimmed by 1 base and J by 2 bases, leaving 7 bases between them. The CDR3 is 14 amino acids. This CDR3 reads CASSLGAPTDTQYF. The CDR3 nucleotides read TGTGCCAGCAGCTTAGGTGCCCCCACAGATACGCAGTATTTT.

The chain combines TRBV12-5 with TRBJ2-1, with TRBD2 as a possible D gene (6 bases). The germline V gene encodes CDR1 LGHNT and CDR2 FRNRAP. V was cut by 3 bases and J by 2 bases, with 11 bases left in between. This CDR3 is built from 15 residues. Written as DNA, the CDR3 is TGTGCTAGTGGTTTTCTGGGACTCACCTACAATGAGCAGTTCTTC. Amino acids: CASGFLGLTYNEQFF. The full variable domain, with the rest looked up from reference TRBV12-5 and TRBJ2-1, is DARVTQTPRHKVTEMGQEVTMRCQPILGHNTVFWYRQTMMQGLELLAYFRNRAPLDDSGMPKDRFSAEMPDATLATLKIQPSEPRDSAVYFCASGFLGLTYNEQFFGPGTRLTVL.

The chain joins TRBV19 to TRBJ1-2; D might be TRBD1 (5 bases). The CDR3 has 14 residues. Germline V gives CDR1 LNHDA, CDR2 SQIVND (reference sequence). The germline V and J ends were trimmed by 11 bases and 6 bases, with 22 bases remaining between them. The CDR3 here is CASLRGREWDGYTF. In nucleotides, the CDR3 is TGTGCCTCCCTCCGGGGCAGGGAATGGGATGGCTACACCTTC.